These T cell receptor beta chains were read from a single sample in a study of cytomegalovirus exposure and HLA in healthy donors. The repertoire was sequenced with immunoSEQ multiplex PCR; TCRdb's copy has only in-frame clones and lacks some. Of roughly 130,000 clones in the sample, around 8.5% are singletons; the top ten hold 4.5% to 6%. The sample was PBMCs. The receptor source for this set is a man aged 40-50 years in good health and CMV-seronegative. The CDR3 runs from the conserved cysteine through the conserved F or W. Each record gives: D gene, V gene, clone size, J gene, CDR3 DNA, CDR3 protein. The D gene is left open where the match is weak. Some rows have no size entry. The others give once, few or many, or a class for an expanded clone.

>TRBD2|TRBV30|few|TRBJ2-3
TGTGCCTGGAATCTAGCGGGGGGGCCCGCAGATACGCAGTATTTT
CAWNLAGGPADTQYF
>.|TRBV13|.|TRBJ2-1
TGTGCCAGCAGCTTAGCGCCGAGCAATGAGCAGTTCTTC
CASSLAPSNEQFF
>TRBD2|TRBV6-4|.|TRBJ2-7
TGTGCCAGCAAGAGCGGGGGCCACGAGCAGTACTTC
CASKSGGHEQYF
>.|TRBV5-6|.|TRBJ2-2
TGTGCCAGCAGCTCAGACACCGGGGAGCTGTTTTTT
CASSSDTGELFF
>.|TRBV6-5|few|TRBJ1-2
TGTGCCAGCAGTTACTCGATCGGGTTCTATGGCTACACCTTC
CASSYSIGFYGYTF
>TRBD1|TRBV7-9|.|TRBJ1-5
TGTGCCAGCAGCACAGGGACAGGGGGAAGCAATCAGCCCCAGCATTTT
CASSTGTGGSNQPQHF
>TRBD1|TRBV4-1|.|TRBJ1-6
TGCGCCAGCAGACAGGGGAGAGGGATGAGCTCCTATAATTCACCCCTCCACTTT
CASRQGRGMSSYNSPLHF
>TRBD1|TRBV7-8|few|TRBJ1-4
TGTGCCAGCAGCTTAGCGCTAGGGGGCGAGGGAAAACTGTTTTTT
CASSLALGGEGKLFF
>.|TRBV6-5|.|TRBJ1-1
TGTGCCAGCAGTTACGGGGGCCAGAACACTGAAGCTTTCTTT
CASSYGGQNTEAFF
>.|TRBV5-4|.|TRBJ2-2
TGTGCCAGCAGCTTGCAACCGCAGGTGGGCGCCACCGGGGAGCTGTTTTTT
CASSLQPQVGATGELFF
>.|TRBV6-1|.|TRBJ2-7
TGTGCCAGCAGTGAAGCAACTCTAAGTTCCTACGAGCAGTACTTC
CASSEATLSSYEQYF
>.|TRBV4-3|few|TRBJ2-2
TGCGCCAGCAGCCGGGATTTAGGGGGGAACACCGGGGAGCTGTTTTTT
CASSRDLGGNTGELFF
>.|TRBV30|.|TRBJ2-6
TGTGCCTGGAGTGAAGGGGACACTGGGGCCAACGTCCTGACTTTC
CAWSEGDTGANVLTF
>.|TRBV4-1|few|TRBJ1-4
TGCGCCAGCAGCCAAGAAGAAAATAGAGGGCTGTTTTTT
CASSQEENRGLFF
>.|TRBV9|.|TRBJ2-6
TGTGCCAGCAGCGCCACAATCTCAGGGGCCAACGTCCTGACTTTC
CASSATISGANVLTF
>TRBD1|TRBV27|.|TRBJ2-7
TGTGCCACGGGGGGGACAGGGGCCTACGAGCAGTACTTC
CATGGTGAYEQYF
>TRBD2|TRBV27|few|TRBJ2-7
TGTGCCAGCAGTTTTGCTGCGGGGGGCCGCTACGAGCAGTACTTC
CASSFAAGGRYEQYF
>.|TRBV19|few|TRBJ1-1
TGTGCCAGTAGTGCGGGACGGATGAACACTGAAGCTTTCTTT
CASSAGRMNTEAFF
>TRBD1|TRBV5-1|few|TRBJ1-5
TGCGCCAGCAGCGCCGGGACAGGGGGCAATCAGCCCCAGCATTTT
CASSAGTGGNQPQHF
>.|TRBV5-1|few|TRBJ2-1
TGCGCCAGCAGCTTGGTAGTCAATGAGCAGTTCTTC
CASSLVVNEQFF
>TRBD1|TRBV5-1|.|TRBJ1-1
TGCGCCAGCAGCTCTACAGGGGGCTTTGGGAACACTGAAGCTTTCTTT
CASSSTGGFGNTEAFF
>TRBD2|TRBV9|.|TRBJ2-5
TGTGCCAGCAGCCCCCCCCCTAGCGGGGGGCTCGAGACCCAGTACTTC
CASSPPPSGGLETQYF
>TRBD2|TRBV9|few|TRBJ2-1
TGTGCCAGCAGCGCCCCCCGAGCGGGGGAGAGATACAATGAGCAGTTCTTC
CASSAPRAGERYNEQFF
>.|TRBV7-9|.|TRBJ2-7
TGTGCCAGCAGCCCACTTGGGGGGTCCTACGAGCAGTACTTC
CASSPLGGSYEQYF
>TRBD2|TRBV9|few|TRBJ2-3
TGTGCCAGCACCCAATCCGGGACTAGCGGGGGGGGATCAGATACGCAGTATTTT
CASTQSGTSGGGSDTQYF